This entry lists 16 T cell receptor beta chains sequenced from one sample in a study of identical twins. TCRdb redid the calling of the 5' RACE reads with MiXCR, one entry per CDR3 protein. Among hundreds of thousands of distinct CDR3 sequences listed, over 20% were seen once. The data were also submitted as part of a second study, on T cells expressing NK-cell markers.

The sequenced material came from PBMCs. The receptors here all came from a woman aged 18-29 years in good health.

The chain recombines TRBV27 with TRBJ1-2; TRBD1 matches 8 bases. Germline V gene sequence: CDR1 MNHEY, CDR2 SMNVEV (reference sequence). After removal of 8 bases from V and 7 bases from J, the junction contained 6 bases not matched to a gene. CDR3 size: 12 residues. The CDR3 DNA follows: TGTGCCAGCCGAACACAGGGGGTTGGCTACACCTTC. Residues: CASRTQGVGYTF.

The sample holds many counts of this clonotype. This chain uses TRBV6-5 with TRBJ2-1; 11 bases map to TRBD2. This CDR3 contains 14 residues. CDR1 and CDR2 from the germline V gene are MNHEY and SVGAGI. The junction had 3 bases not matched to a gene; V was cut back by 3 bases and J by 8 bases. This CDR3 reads CASSYSGREYEQFF. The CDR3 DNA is TGTGCCAGCAGTTATAGCGGGAGGGAATATGAGCAGTTCTTC.

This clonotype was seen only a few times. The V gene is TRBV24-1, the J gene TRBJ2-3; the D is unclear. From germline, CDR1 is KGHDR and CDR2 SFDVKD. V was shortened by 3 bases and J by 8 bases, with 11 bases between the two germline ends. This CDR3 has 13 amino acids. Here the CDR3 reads CATSDESWATQYF. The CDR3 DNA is TGTGCCACCAGTGATGAGTCTTGGGCTACGCAGTATTTT.

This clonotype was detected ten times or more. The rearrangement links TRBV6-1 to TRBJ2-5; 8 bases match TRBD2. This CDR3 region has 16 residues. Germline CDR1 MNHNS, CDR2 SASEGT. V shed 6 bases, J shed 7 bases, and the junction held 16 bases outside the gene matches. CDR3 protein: CASSSRSTSVSGTQYF. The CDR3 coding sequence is TGTGCCAGCAGCTCTAGATCGACTAGCGTTTCTGGGACCCAGTACTTC.

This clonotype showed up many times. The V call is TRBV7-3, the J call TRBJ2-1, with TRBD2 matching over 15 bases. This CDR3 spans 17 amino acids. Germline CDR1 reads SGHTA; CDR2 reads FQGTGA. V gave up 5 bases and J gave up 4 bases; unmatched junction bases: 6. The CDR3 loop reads CASSPQGTSGGYNEQFF. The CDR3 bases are TGTGCCAGCAGCCCCCAAGGGACTAGCGGGGGGTACAATGAGCAGTTCTTC.

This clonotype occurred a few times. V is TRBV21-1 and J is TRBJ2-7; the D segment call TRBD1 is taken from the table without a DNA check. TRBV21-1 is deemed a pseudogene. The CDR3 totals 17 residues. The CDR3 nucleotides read TGTGCCAGCAGCTGCAACTGGGGGACAGGGGGCAGGTACGAGCAGTACTTC. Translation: CASSCNWGTGGRYEQYF.

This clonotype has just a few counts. The DNA of the CDR3 is TGCAGTGCTCGACGCGGGGGGAGCGATCAGCCCCAGCATTTT. Its translation is CSARRGGSDQPQHF. The rearrangement links TRBV20-1 to TRBJ1-5; the D gene is possibly TRBD1 (5 bases). CDR3 length: 14 residues. Trimming stripped 5 bases from V and 5 bases from J, with 16 bases between. Germline CDR1 is DFQATT and CDR2 is SNEGSKA (reference sequence).

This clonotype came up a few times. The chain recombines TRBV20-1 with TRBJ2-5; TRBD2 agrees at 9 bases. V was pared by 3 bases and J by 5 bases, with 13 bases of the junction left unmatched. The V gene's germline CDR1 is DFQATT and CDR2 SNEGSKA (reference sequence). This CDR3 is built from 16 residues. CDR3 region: CSARWPSGVGAETQYF. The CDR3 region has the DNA TGCAGTGCTAGGTGGCCTAGCGGGGTGGGTGCGGAGACCCAGTACTTC.

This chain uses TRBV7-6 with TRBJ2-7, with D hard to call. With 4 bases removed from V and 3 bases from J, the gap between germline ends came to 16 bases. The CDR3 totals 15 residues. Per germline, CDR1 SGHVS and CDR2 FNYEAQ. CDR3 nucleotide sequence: TGTGCCAGCAGCTCAAAACGACTGGCAGGCTACGAGCAGTACTTC. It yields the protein CASSSKRLAGYEQYF.

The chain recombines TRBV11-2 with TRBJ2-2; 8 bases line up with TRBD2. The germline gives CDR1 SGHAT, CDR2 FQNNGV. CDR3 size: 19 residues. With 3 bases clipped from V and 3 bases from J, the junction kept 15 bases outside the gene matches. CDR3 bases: TGTGCCAGCAGCTTCCCGGCGGGAGCGGGAGTTAGGGACACCGGGGAGCTGTTTTTT. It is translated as CASSFPAGAGVRDTGELFF.

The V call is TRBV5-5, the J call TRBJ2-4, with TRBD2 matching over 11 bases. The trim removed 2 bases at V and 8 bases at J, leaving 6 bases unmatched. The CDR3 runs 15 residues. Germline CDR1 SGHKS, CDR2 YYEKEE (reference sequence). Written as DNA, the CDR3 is TGTGCCAGCAGCTTCGCCCTAGCGGGGGGAGACATTCAGTACTTC. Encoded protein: CASSFALAGGDIQYF. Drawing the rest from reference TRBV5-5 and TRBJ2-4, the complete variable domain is DAGVTQSPTHLIKTRGQQVTLRCSPISGHKSVSWYQQVLGQGPQFIFQYYEKEERGRGNFPDRFSARQFPNYSSELNVNALLLGDSALYLCASSFALAGGDIQYFGAGTRLSVL.

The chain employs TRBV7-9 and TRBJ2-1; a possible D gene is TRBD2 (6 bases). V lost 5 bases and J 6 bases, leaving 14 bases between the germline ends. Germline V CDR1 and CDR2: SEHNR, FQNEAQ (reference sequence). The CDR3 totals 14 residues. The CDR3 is CASSPGSGVNEQFF. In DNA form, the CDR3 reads TGTGCCAGCAGCCCCGGTTCGGGGGTCAATGAGCAGTTCTTC.

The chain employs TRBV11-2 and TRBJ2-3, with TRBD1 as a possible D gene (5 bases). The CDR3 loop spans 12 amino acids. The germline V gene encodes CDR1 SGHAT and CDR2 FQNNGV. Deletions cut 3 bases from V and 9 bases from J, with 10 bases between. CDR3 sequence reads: CASSFDSSTQYF. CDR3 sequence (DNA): TGTGCCAGCAGCTTCGACAGCTCCACGCAGTATTTT. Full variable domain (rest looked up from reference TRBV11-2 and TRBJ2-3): EAGVAQSPRYKIIEKRQSVAFWCNPISGHATLYWYQQILGQGPKLLIQFQNNGVVDDSQLPKDRFSAERLKGVDSTLKIQPAKLEDSAVYLCASSFDSSTQYFGPGTRLTVL.

The CDR3 loop is CASSLANSGKNIQYF. In DNA, the CDR3 is TGTGCCAGCAGCTTAGCGAATAGCGGCAAAAACATTCAGTACTTC. The chain recombines TRBV7-2 with TRBJ2-4, with D perhaps TRBD2 (6 bases). The CDR3 covers 15 residues. Germline assignment: CDR1 SGHTA and CDR2 FQGNSA. V dropped 0 bases and J dropped 3 bases, with 9 bases sitting between them.

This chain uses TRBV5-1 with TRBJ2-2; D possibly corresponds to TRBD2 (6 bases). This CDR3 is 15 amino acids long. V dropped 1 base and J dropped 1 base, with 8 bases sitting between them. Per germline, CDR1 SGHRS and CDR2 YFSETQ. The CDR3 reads CASSLPAGNTGELFF. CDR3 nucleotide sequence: TGCGCCAGCAGCTTGCCAGCGGGGAACACCGGGGAGCTGTTTTTT.

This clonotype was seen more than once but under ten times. The CDR3 region has the DNA TGTGCCAGCAGGAACTCTGGGGCCAACGTCCTGACTTTC. Protein: CASRNSGANVLTF. J is TRBJ2-6 and V is TRBV28; no clear D gene. Trimming shortened V by 6 bases and J by 0 bases, and 3 bases separated the two germline ends. CDR3 length: 13 residues. Germline assignment: CDR1 MDHEN and CDR2 SYDVKM.